The clone carrying this T cell receptor (beta chain) has only a few counts. This record belongs to a study of blood T cell repertoires in COVID-19. Using immunoSEQ multiplex PCR, the repertoire was profiled, and TCRdb retains in-frame clones only, with some absent. The data contain about 200,000 clones, about 89% of them seen just once; the ten biggest clones take up around 6.5%. The CDR3 has 13 residues. Per germline, CDR1 MNHEY and CDR2 SVGAGI. The V end lost 8 bases, the J end lost 4 bases, and 11 bases lay between the germline ends. This TCR came from a man aged 55-75 years who had recovered from COVID-19. J is TRBJ2-2 and V is TRBV6-5; D is unclear. The specimen sequenced was peripheral blood. The CDR3 DNA reads as TGTGCCAGCGTTAGGAGTTTCACCGGGGAGCTGTTTTTT. Protein product: CASVRSFTGELFF.